Listed below are T cell receptor beta chains from one sample, sequenced in a study of STAT5B mutations in CD4+ large granular lymphocyte leukemia. The table came from immunoSEQ multiplex PCR; TCRdb's copy has only in-frame clones and leaves some out. The sample lists around 33,000 clones, about 87% occurring once. Sequencing input: CD4+ T cells from blood buffy coats. Receptor source: a human donor in good health. Each CDR3 is given with its conserved first and last residue. Each record gives: J gene, D gene, V gene, clone size, CDR3 DNA, CDR3 protein. D genes are given only for firm matches. The size entry is marked missing in some rows and otherwise reads once, few, many or a size class.

j_call: TRBJ1-5
d_call: NA
v_call: TRBV6-6
clone_size: few
cdr3_nt: TGTGCCAGCACCCCCGGGCTGAATCAGCCCCAGCATTTT
cdr3_aa: CASTPGLNQPQHF

j_call: TRBJ1-2
d_call: TRBD1
v_call: TRBV11-2
clone_size: few
cdr3_nt: TGTGCCAGCAGCTCCAGCGACCGACAGGGAGGAGGCTACACCTTC
cdr3_aa: CASSSSDRQGGGYTF

j_call: TRBJ2-3
d_call: NA
v_call: TRBV4-2
clone_size: NA
cdr3_nt: TGTGCCAGCAGCCAAGATTTCCGTCGGGGGCGAGGAGATACGCAGTATTTT
cdr3_aa: CASSQDFRRGRGDTQYF

j_call: TRBJ2-3
d_call: TRBD1
v_call: TRBV29-1
clone_size: NA
cdr3_nt: TGCAGCGCAGACCAGGGGGCGTCCACAGATACGCAGTATTTT
cdr3_aa: CSADQGASTDTQYF

j_call: TRBJ1-5
d_call: NA
v_call: TRBV7-9
clone_size: NA
cdr3_nt: TGTGCCAGCAGCTTAGGGGGGGTCAATCAGCCCCAGCATTTT
cdr3_aa: CASSLGGVNQPQHF

j_call: TRBJ2-7
d_call: NA
v_call: TRBV7-2
clone_size: NA
cdr3_nt: TGTGCCAGCAGCCTCGTCTCGGTATCGGGGGAGCAGTACTTC
cdr3_aa: CASSLVSVSGEQYF

j_call: TRBJ2-5
d_call: TRBD2
v_call: TRBV4-1
clone_size: NA
cdr3_nt: TGCGCCAGCACCTGGGGGGAGCGGGGGTGGGAGACCCAGTACTTC
cdr3_aa: CASTWGERGWETQYF

j_call: TRBJ2-2
d_call: TRBD2
v_call: TRBV18
clone_size: NA
cdr3_nt: TGTGCCAGCTCACCACCCGGGACTAGCGGGCCCACCGGGGAGCTGTTTTTT
cdr3_aa: CASSPPGTSGPTGELFF

j_call: TRBJ2-3
d_call: NA
v_call: TRBV10-1
clone_size: NA
cdr3_nt: TGCGCCAGCAGTGATACAGGTGGGACATACACAGATACGCAGTATTTT
cdr3_aa: CASSDTGGTYTDTQYF

j_call: TRBJ2-1
d_call: TRBD1
v_call: TRBV2
clone_size: once
cdr3_nt: TGTGCCAGTCGAACAGGGGGTGAGCAGTTCTTC
cdr3_aa: CASRTGGEQFF

j_call: TRBJ1-2
d_call: NA
v_call: TRBV6-5
clone_size: NA
cdr3_nt: TGTGCCAGCAGTTACTCAGGGGGTGGAGGTGGAAATGGCTACACCTTC
cdr3_aa: CASSYSGGGGGNGYTF

j_call: TRBJ1-5
d_call: NA
v_call: TRBV29-1
clone_size: NA
cdr3_nt: TGCAGCGCTGGACAGACGAATCAGCCCCAGCATTTT
cdr3_aa: CSAGQTNQPQHF

j_call: TRBJ2-1
d_call: TRBD1
v_call: TRBV7-6
clone_size: NA
cdr3_nt: TGTGCCAGCAGCTTAGACGGACAGGGCTTTAATGAGCAGTTCTTC
cdr3_aa: CASSLDGQGFNEQFF

j_call: TRBJ2-5
d_call: TRBD1
v_call: TRBV2
clone_size: few
cdr3_nt: TGTGCCAGCAGTTCCCGGGGGACAGGGAGGGAGACCCAGTACTTC
cdr3_aa: CASSSRGTGRETQYF

j_call: TRBJ2-2
d_call: NA
v_call: TRBV4-1
clone_size: NA
cdr3_nt: TGCGCCAGCAGCCAATGGGGGGACACCGGGGAGCTGTTTTTT
cdr3_aa: CASSQWGDTGELFF

j_call: TRBJ2-1
d_call: NA
v_call: TRBV19
clone_size: few
cdr3_nt: TGTGCCAGTAGTATAGAGGTTGAGCAGTTCTTC
cdr3_aa: CASSIEVEQFF

j_call: TRBJ2-2
d_call: NA
v_call: TRBV29-1
clone_size: NA
cdr3_nt: TGCAGCGTGTTAAACGGGGGGCCGAACACCGGGGAGCTGTTTTTT
cdr3_aa: CSVLNGGPNTGELFF

j_call: TRBJ1-4
d_call: NA
v_call: TRBV7-2
clone_size: NA
cdr3_nt: TGTGCCAGCAGCCCGGGGATTATGGGAGAAAAACTGTTTTTT
cdr3_aa: CASSPGIMGEKLFF

j_call: TRBJ1-6
d_call: NA
v_call: TRBV4-3
clone_size: NA
cdr3_nt: TGCGCCAGCAGCCAAGATTGGGCAGGGAGATCACCCCTCCACTTT
cdr3_aa: CASSQDWAGRSPLHF

j_call: TRBJ2-1
d_call: TRBD1
v_call: TRBV6-1
clone_size: NA
cdr3_nt: TGTGCCAGCAGTGAAGGACGACAGGGGCGCAATGAGCAGTTCTTC
cdr3_aa: CASSEGRQGRNEQFF

j_call: TRBJ2-5
d_call: NA
v_call: TRBV11-3
clone_size: NA
cdr3_nt: TGTGCCAGCAGCCCAGGGCACAGGGAGGGAGAGACCCAGTACTTC
cdr3_aa: CASSPGHREGETQYF

j_call: TRBJ1-2
d_call: NA
v_call: TRBV7-8
clone_size: NA
cdr3_nt: TGTGCCAGCAGCACCCCTGGGAGTGCCGCCGTAGGCTACACCTTC
cdr3_aa: CASSTPGSAAVGYTF

j_call: TRBJ2-1
d_call: TRBD2
v_call: TRBV19
clone_size: NA
cdr3_nt: TGTGCCAGTAGGCTAGCGGGAGTGCGTGAGCAGTTCTTC
cdr3_aa: CASRLAGVREQFF

j_call: TRBJ2-1
d_call: TRBD2
v_call: TRBV7-9
clone_size: NA
cdr3_nt: TGTGCCAGCAGCCGTACTAGCGGGGGCTTCATAAATGAGCAGTTCTTC
cdr3_aa: CASSRTSGGFINEQFF

j_call: TRBJ1-1
d_call: TRBD1
v_call: TRBV6-1
clone_size: NA
cdr3_nt: TGTGCCAGCAGTGACAGGGGGCTCGGCGCTGAAGCTTTCTTT
cdr3_aa: CASSDRGLGAEAFF

j_call: TRBJ1-1
d_call: NA
v_call: TRBV7-9
clone_size: NA
cdr3_nt: TGTGCCAGCAGCTCAAGGAACACTGAAGCTTTCTTT
cdr3_aa: CASSSRNTEAFF

j_call: TRBJ1-1
d_call: NA
v_call: TRBV6-6
clone_size: NA
cdr3_nt: TGTGCCAGCAGCCCACAGGGTCACACTGAAGCTTTCTTT
cdr3_aa: CASSPQGHTEAFF